The 20 T cell receptor beta chains below all came from one sample that was sequenced in a study of vaccination and CD4 T cells after COVID-19. Sequenced with the Oncomine TCR Beta short-read assay was DNA taken from cultured CD4+ T cells. TCRdb reprocessed the PCR reads via MiXCR and lists one record per CDR3 protein. The sample has 20,000 to 25,000 distinct CDR3 sequences, 60% to 80% seen once; the top ten hold under 25%. Described treatment: roughly nine-day PBMC culture with coronavirus spike peptide pools or control peptides (ViraFEST assay). These receptors have no known antigen. The input for sequencing was CD4+ T cells from blood, cultured in vitro, taken before SARS-CoV-2 vaccination. All receptors come from a human donor who received a COVID-19 vaccine.

This clonotype was seen just once. The chain uses TRBV6-5 and TRBJ2-1; a possible D gene is TRBD2 (5 bases). This CDR3 comprises 14 residues. Germline CDR1 is MNHEY and CDR2 is SVGAGI. With 4 bases removed from V and 7 bases from J, the gap between germline ends came to 14 bases. The CDR3 DNA reads as TGTGCCAGCAGTTTCTCCCTGACTAAGAATGAGCAGTTCTTC. It codes for CASSFSLTKNEQFF.

In nucleotides, the CDR3 is TGTGCCACCAGTGCTTGGGACAGGGGCTCCAATCAGCCCCAGCATTTT. Encoded protein: CATSAWDRGSNQPQHF. The chain uses TRBV24-1 and TRBJ1-5; 10 bases match TRBD1. CDR1 KGHDR and CDR2 SFDVKD come from the germline V gene. CDR3 length: 16 residues. The ends lost 5 bases at V and 3 bases at J; junction bases unmatched: 6.

This rearrangement joins TRBV5-4 to TRBJ1-4, with D maybe TRBD1 (5 bases). Trimming cost V 0 bases and J 4 bases, with 13 bases left between them. CDR1 and CDR2 (germline): SGHNT, YYREEE (reference sequence). The CDR3 consists of 16 residues. The CDR3 DNA follows: TGTGCCAGCAGCTTGGGATCCGGGGCCAATAATGAAAAACTGTTTTTT. Encoded protein: CASSLGSGANNEKLFF.

The V and J genes are TRBV6-5 and TRBJ1-6; D not certain. V was shortened by 4 bases and J by 9 bases, with 13 bases between the two germline ends. The CDR3 is 14 residues long. Germline lookup yields CDR1 MNHEY and CDR2 SVGAGI. CDR3 DNA: TGTGCCAGCAGTTTCGGTCTAGTAGGTTCACCCCTCCACTTT. Protein sequence: CASSFGLVGSPLHF.

This clonotype was recorded only once. This chain connects TRBV2 to TRBJ1-1; TRBD1 agrees at 8 bases. With 7 bases clipped from V and 8 bases from J, the junction kept 3 bases outside the gene matches. Germline V gene lookup returns CDR1 SNHLY and CDR2 FYNNEI. The CDR3 spans 11 residues. The CDR3 region has the DNA TGTGCCAGCACCTCAGGGGGCGAAGCTTTCTTT. Translating it yields CASTSGGEAFF. Complete variable domain (other parts from reference TRBV2 and TRBJ1-1): EPEVTQTPSHQVTQMGQEVILRCVPISNHLYFYWYRQILGQKVEFLVSFYNNEISEKSEIFDDQFSVERPDGSNFTLKIRSTKLEDSAMYFCASTSGGEAFFGQGTRLTVV.

This rearrangement joins TRBV20-1 to TRBJ1-4; D is unresolved. Germline V gene sequence: CDR1 DFQATT, CDR2 SNEGSKA (reference sequence). This CDR3 comprises 13 residues. Trimming removed 0 bases from V and 6 bases from J, with 8 bases in between. CDR3 residues: CSARDFPDEKLFF. In nucleotides, the CDR3 is TGCAGTGCTAGAGATTTCCCCGATGAAAAACTGTTTTTT.

Comments on this clonotype: The germline gene is not matched at one end of the junction; a read error may be the cause. The chain recombines TRBV5-4 with TRBJ2-5, with 7 positions matching TRBD1. The length of the CDR3 is 16 residues. Germline V lookup: CDR1 SGHNT, CDR2 YYREEE (reference sequence). This CDR3 reads CASSLDPDRRQESQYF. The CDR3 DNA follows: TGTGCCAGCAGCTTGGACCCGGACAGGCGTCAAGAGTCCCAGTACTTC.

The chain combines TRBV7-6 with TRBJ2-7; D not resolved. The CDR3 has 13 amino acids. Germline CDR1 and CDR2: SGHVS and FNYEAQ. Trimming took off 1 base at V and 0 bases at J, with 4 bases between the two ends. CDR3 DNA: TGTGCCAGCAGCTTAGGGGACTCCTACGAGCAGTACTTC. Residues: CASSLGDSYEQYF.

This clonotype was detected only a few times. The chain joins TRBV6-1 to TRBJ1-5; a possible D gene is TRBD1 (6 bases). Deletions cut 6 bases from V and 5 bases from J, with 11 bases between. The length of the CDR3 is 13 residues. The germline V gene encodes CDR1 MNHNS and CDR2 SASEGT. This chain's CDR3 is CASSIQGYQPQHF. The CDR3 DNA is TGTGCCAGCAGCATACAGGGTTATCAGCCCCAGCATTTT.

This rearrangement joins TRBV7-9 to TRBJ2-5; D gene uncertain. Germline V gene data show CDR1 as SEHNR and CDR2 as FQNEAQ (reference sequence). The CDR3 has 15 residues. Between the trimmed V and J ends, which lost 5 bases and 5 bases, there was a span of 18 bases. The CDR3 DNA follows: TGTGCCAGCAGCACCCGGTTGGTGGTGGGGGAGACCCAGTACTTC. The encoded protein is CASSTRLVVGETQYF.

The gene calls are TRBV20-1 and TRBJ2-4, with 7 positions matching TRBD1. The CDR3 runs 16 residues. In germline, CDR1 is DFQATT, CDR2 SNEGSKA (reference sequence). Losses at the gene ends were 4 bases for V and 6 bases for J; bases not matched to a gene: 15. CDR3 nucleotide sequence: TGCAGTGCTATCCCAACGGACAGGAGAACTCTAAACATTCAGTACTTC. Translated, it gives CSAIPTDRRTLNIQYF.

V and J are TRBV6-1 and TRBJ2-2; TRBD2 matches 7 bases. V dropped 5 bases and J dropped 5; count of bases not matched to a gene: 5. The CDR3 totals 14 residues. Germline V lookup: CDR1 MNHNS, CDR2 SASEGT. This CDR3 is CASSKSGETGELFF. DNA for the CDR3: TGTGCCAGCAGTAAGAGCGGGGAGACCGGGGAGCTGTTTTTT.

V gene TRBV20-1 combines with J gene TRBJ2-2; D is ambiguous. V was trimmed by 5 bases and J by 2 bases, leaving 9 bases between them. The length of the CDR3 is 13 residues. Germline CDR1 reads DFQATT; CDR2 reads SNEGSKA (reference sequence). The CDR3 sequence: CSASGSNTGELFF. The CDR3 DNA is TGCAGTGCTTCCGGGTCTAACACCGGGGAGCTGTTTTTT.

The chain joins TRBV20-1 to TRBJ1-6; 12 nucleotides line up with TRBD1. CDR3 size: 17 residues. Germline CDR1 DFQATT, CDR2 SNEGSKA (reference sequence). V lost 3 bases, J lost 3 bases, and 6 bases stayed unmatched. CDR3 nucleotides: TGCAGTGCTAGGGCCGGGACAGGGGGCGGCTATAATTCACCCCTCCACTTT. Its translation: CSARAGTGGGYNSPLHF.

The chain employs TRBV7-2 and TRBJ1-6; 8 bases are a match to TRBD1. The germline gives CDR1 SGHTA, CDR2 FQGNSA. Trimming cost V 7 bases and J 2 bases; bases outside gene matches: 7. The CDR3 has 16 residues. This chain's CDR3 is CASIRTGNTYNSPLHF. CDR3 DNA sequence: TGTGCCAGCATCAGGACAGGGAATACCTATAATTCACCCCTCCACTTT. Using reference TRBV7-2 and TRBJ1-6 for the parts outside the CDR3, the full variable domain is GAGVSQSPSNKVTEKGKDVELRCDPISGHTALYWYRQSLGQGLEFLIYFQGNSAPDKSGLPSDRFSAERTGGSVSTLTIQRTQQEDSAVYLCASIRTGNTYNSPLHFGNGTRLTVT.

This rearrangement joins TRBV20-1 to TRBJ1-1, with D perhaps TRBD1 (6 bases). There are 12 residues in the CDR3. Trimming removed 6 bases from V and 3 bases from J, with 11 bases in between. Germline V gene lookup returns CDR1 DFQATT and CDR2 SNEGSKA (reference sequence). CDR3 region: CSAAGAYTEAFF. The CDR3 DNA reads TGCAGTGCAGCGGGGGCTTACACTGAAGCTTTCTTT.

The rearrangement uses TRBV30 and TRBJ1-5; 9 bases agree with TRBD1. The CDR3 runs 16 residues. Germline CDR1 GTSNPN, CDR2 SVGIG (reference sequence). Trimming took 3 bases from V and 2 from J; bases not matched to a gene: 8. The CDR3, as DNA: TGTGCCTGGAGAACTCCGGGACAGGGTGGCAATCAGCCCCAGCATTTT. Translated, it gives CAWRTPGQGGNQPQHF.

By its share, this clonotype is medium-sized. The rearrangement uses TRBV12-3 or TRBV12-4 and TRBJ1-1; no definite D call. The CDR3 length is 17 residues. The V and J ends lost 2 bases and 1 base respectively, with 17 bases between them. The chain's CDR3 is CASSLLLPWGWNTEAFF. The DNA for the CDR3 is TGTGCCAGCAGTTTACTCCTCCCGTGGGGATGGAACACTGAAGCTTTCTTT.

V gene TRBV19 combines with J gene TRBJ1-1; D call uncertain. Trimming shortened V by 1 base and J by 5 bases, and 11 bases separated the two germline ends. The germline V gene has CDR1 LNHDA and CDR2 SQIVND (reference sequence). The CDR3 is made up of 14 amino acids. Written as DNA, the CDR3 is TGTGCCAGTAGTATAGGTGGCCGCAGGACTGAAGCTTTCTTT. It translates to CASSIGGRRTEAFF.

CDR3 sequence: CASIFGLAGGQETQYF. The CDR3 region has the DNA TGTGCCAGCATCTTTGGACTAGCGGGGGGGCAAGAGACCCAGTACTTC. This chain links TRBV2 with TRBJ2-5; 15 bases match TRBD2. With V trimmed by 7 bases and J by 2 bases, 5 bases remained unmatched. The CDR3 is made up of 16 amino acids. Germline loops: CDR1 SNHLY, CDR2 FYNNEI. Filled out from reference TRBV2 and TRBJ2-5, the complete variable domain reads EPEVTQTPSHQVTQMGQEVILRCVPISNHLYFYWYRQILGQKVEFLVSFYNNEISEKSEIFDDQFSVERPDGSNFTLKIRSTKLEDSAMYFCASIFGLAGGQETQYFGPGTRLLVL.